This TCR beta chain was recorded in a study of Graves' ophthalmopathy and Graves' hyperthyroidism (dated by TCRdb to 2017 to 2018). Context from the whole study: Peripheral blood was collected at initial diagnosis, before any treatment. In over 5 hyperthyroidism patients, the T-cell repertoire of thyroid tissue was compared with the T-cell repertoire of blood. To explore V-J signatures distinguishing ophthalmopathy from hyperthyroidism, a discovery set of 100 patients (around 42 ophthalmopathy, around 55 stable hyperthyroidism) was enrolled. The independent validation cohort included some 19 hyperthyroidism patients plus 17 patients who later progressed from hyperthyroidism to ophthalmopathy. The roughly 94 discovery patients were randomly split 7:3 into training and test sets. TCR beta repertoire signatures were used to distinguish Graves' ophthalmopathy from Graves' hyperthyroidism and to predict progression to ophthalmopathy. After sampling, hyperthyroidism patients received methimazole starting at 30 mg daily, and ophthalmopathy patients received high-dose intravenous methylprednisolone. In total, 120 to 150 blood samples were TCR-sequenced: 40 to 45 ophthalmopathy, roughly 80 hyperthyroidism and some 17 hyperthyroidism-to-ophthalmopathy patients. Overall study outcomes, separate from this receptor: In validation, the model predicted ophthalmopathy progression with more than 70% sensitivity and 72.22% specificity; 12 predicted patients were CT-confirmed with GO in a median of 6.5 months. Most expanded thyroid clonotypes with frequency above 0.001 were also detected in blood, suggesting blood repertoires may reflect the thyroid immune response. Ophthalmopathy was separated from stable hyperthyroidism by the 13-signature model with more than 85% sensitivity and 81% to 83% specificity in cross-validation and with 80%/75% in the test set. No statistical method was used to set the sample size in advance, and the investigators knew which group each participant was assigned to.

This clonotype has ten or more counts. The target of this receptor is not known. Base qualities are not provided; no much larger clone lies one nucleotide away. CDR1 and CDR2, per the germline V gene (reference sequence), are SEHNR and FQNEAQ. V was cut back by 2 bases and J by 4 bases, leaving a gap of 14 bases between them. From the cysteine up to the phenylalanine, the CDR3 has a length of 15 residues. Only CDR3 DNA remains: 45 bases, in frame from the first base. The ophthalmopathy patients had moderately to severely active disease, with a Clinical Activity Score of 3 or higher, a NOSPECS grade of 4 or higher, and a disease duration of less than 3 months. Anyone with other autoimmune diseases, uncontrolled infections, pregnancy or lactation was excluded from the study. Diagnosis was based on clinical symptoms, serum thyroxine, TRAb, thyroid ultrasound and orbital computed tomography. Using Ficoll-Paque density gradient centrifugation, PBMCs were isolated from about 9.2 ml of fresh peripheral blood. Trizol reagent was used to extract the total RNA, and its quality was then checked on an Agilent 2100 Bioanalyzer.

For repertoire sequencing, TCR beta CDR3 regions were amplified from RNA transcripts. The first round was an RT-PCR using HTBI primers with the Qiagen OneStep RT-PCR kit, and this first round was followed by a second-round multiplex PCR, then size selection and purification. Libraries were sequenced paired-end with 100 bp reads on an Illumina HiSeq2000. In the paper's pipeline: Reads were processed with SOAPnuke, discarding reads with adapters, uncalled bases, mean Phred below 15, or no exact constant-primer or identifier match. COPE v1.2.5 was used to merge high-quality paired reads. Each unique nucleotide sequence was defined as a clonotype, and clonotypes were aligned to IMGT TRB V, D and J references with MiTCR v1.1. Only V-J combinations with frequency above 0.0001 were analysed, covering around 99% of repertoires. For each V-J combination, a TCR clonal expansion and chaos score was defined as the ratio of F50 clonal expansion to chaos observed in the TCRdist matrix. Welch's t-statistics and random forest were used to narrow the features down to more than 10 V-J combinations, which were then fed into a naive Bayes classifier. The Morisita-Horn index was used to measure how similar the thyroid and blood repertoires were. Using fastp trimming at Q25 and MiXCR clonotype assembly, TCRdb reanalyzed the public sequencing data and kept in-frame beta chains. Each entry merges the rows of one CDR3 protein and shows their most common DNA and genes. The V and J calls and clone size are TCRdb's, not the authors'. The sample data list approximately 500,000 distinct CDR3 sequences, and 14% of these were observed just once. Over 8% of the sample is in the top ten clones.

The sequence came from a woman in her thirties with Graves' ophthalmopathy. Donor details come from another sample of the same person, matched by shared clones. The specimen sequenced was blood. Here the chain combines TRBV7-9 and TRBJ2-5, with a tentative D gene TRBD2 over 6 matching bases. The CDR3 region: CASSLRRRGGETQYF. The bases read TGTGCCAGCAGCTTACGACGGAGGGGAGGAGAGACCCAGTACTTC.